A selection of T cell receptor beta chains follows, all from one sample in a study of blood T cells in healthy people across ages. Via MiXCR, TCRdb re-called the 5' RACE reads, giving one row per CDR3 protein. The sample lists some 880,000 distinct CDR3 sequences; roughly 40% were seen once. The source material was blood. The receptors derive from a man aged 18 to 30 in good health. Each CDR3 is given without its conserved first and last residue. Each record gives: J gene, clone size, V gene, CDR3 protein. Some rows mark clone size as missing; the rest say once, few, many or name a class of expanded clone.

>TRBJ1-1|-|TRBV28
ASRPNRGQGNTEAF
>TRBJ2-4|-|TRBV10-3
AISATDRAGKNIQY
>TRBJ1-2|-|TRBV5-1
VSSRGNYGYT
>TRBJ2-1|few|TRBV4-3
ASSQDLGLAAYNEQF
>TRBJ2-1|many|TRBV6-6
ASSYNKDNEQF
>TRBJ1-5|-|TRBV4-1
ASSQVGRVKGSNQPQH
>TRBJ1-2|-|TRBV7-9
ASSLDYYGYT
>TRBJ2-1|-|TRBV2
ASSVPGRSSYNGQF
>TRBJ1-1|few|TRBV20-1
SARDTGTGVEAF
>TRBJ1-6|-|TRBV12-3/TRBV12-4
ASAPLGSTLH
>TRBJ2-5|-|TRBV24-1
ATSETGQGRRETQY
>TRBJ2-1|-|TRBV5-1
ASRPGLAGGQYNEQF
>TRBJ1-2|many|TRBV20-1
SARYRGRSVSGYT
>TRBJ1-6|-|TRBV7-6
ASSIGTLYNSPLH
>TRBJ1-2|few|TRBV6-5
ASTRRTDDGYT
>TRBJ1-2|many|TRBV7-9
ASSLYGTGYT
>TRBJ2-1|-|TRBV25-1
ASSPRTQGLYNEQF
>TRBJ2-1|many|TRBV28
ASRTGGKNEQF
>TRBJ2-1|-|TRBV5-1
ASSPQGFNEQF
>TRBJ2-1|-|TRBV10-3
AISECEERNEQF
>TRBJ2-3|-|TRBV9
ASSVEEGFRGTDTQY
>TRBJ1-5|-|TRBV6-1
ASSEVRTVNQPQH
>TRBJ2-2|few|TRBV12-3/TRBV12-4
ASSLPPSGSGELF
>TRBJ2-1|few|TRBV2
ASSVPTTAPKHNEQF
>TRBJ2-7|many|TRBV7-8
ASSRREGAIYEQY
>TRBJ1-4|-|TRBV7-9
ASSLSGSAVANEKLF
>TRBJ2-5|many|TRBV12-3/TRBV12-4
ASSLLGRPTETQY
>TRBJ2-1|-|TRBV25-1
ASQRGYNEQF
>TRBJ2-7|many|TRBV10-3
AISADLLTYEQY
>TRBJ2-5|few|TRBV28
ASSLDSLRGETQY
>TRBJ1-1|few|TRBV29-1
STRQGGIPEAF
>-|-|TRBV6-2/TRBV6-3
ASGDRFYEQY
>TRBJ2-3|-|TRBV4-2
ASSPNPGQGVEDTQY
>-|-|TRBV12-3/TRBV12-4
ASALGSSQETQY
>TRBJ1-2|-|TRBV14
ASSLWTGADYT
>TRBJ1-2|few|TRBV5-1
ASSYEGGSGYGYT
>TRBJ1-1|many|TRBV12-3/TRBV12-4
ASSAGTNTEAF
>TRBJ1-2|many|TRBV6-5
ASSSRPPEGYT
>TRBJ2-5|-|TRBV7-3
ASSLSSGGFQETQY
>TRBJ2-3|-|TRBV5-1
ASSLGSNTDTQY
>TRBJ1-1|many|TRBV4-1
ASSLVGPGRLTEAF
>TRBJ2-1|-|TRBV30
AWSVLGTGNEQF
>TRBJ1-1|-|TRBV29-1
SVESPRTGLNTEAF
>TRBJ1-2|-|TRBV4-1
ASSHIQRDGYI
>TRBJ2-5|-|TRBV11-2
ASSLVRAGTYQETQY
>TRBJ2-1|few|TRBV20-1
SARREGPPSDEQF
>-|-|TRBV5-1
ASSSQGSKTQY
>TRBJ1-2|many|TRBV28
ASSTPAGSSEHYGYT
>TRBJ1-1|-|TRBV15
ATSRDGVRLAEAF
>TRBJ1-6|few|TRBV4-3
ASSQEKDRNSPLH
>TRBJ2-7|-|TRBV10-3
AISADRGYEQY